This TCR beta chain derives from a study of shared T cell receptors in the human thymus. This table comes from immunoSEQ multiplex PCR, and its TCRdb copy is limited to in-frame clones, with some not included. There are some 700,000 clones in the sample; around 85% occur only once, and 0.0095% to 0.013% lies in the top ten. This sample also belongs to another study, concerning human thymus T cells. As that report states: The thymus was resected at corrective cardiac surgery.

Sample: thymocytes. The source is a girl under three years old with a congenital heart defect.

CDR3: CASSHKGRGLYGYTF. The CDR3 DNA sequence: TGTGCCAGCAGTCACAAGGGCAGGGGCCTCTATGGCTACACCTTC. V is TRBV27 and J is TRBJ1-2, with D perhaps TRBD1 (6 bases). The ends were cut back, 5 bases at V and 4 bases at J, with 17 bases in the middle. This CDR3 is 15 amino acids long. Germline V gene data show CDR1 as MNHEY and CDR2 as SMNVEV (reference sequence).